A single sample gave rise to the 21 T cell receptor beta chains below, sequenced in a study of cytomegalovirus exposure and HLA in healthy donors. Primers for the PCR totalled 60 Vbeta and 13 Jbeta. Generated by immunoSEQ multiplex PCR, the TCRdb table keeps only in-frame clones and is missing some. Here the sample spans under 150,000 clones, 67% being singletons. Sequencing was carried out using PBMCs. Receptors were obtained from a man aged 18 to 29 in good health and CMV-seropositive.

The chain has TRBV5-1 and TRBJ2-1; D perhaps matches TRBD1 (6 bases). CDR3 length: 13 amino acids. The V and J ends lost 2 bases and 10 bases respectively, with 13 bases between them. Germline V gives CDR1 SGHRS, CDR2 YFSETQ. The CDR3 DNA is TGCGCCAGCAGCTTCGGACAGCCCGAAGAGCAGTTCTTC. Translating gives CASSFGQPEEQFF.

The rearrangement joins TRBV7-2 to TRBJ1-2, with no clear D. The CDR3 runs 15 residues. The germline gives CDR1 SGHTA, CDR2 FQGNSA. Trimming cost V 2 bases and J 2 bases, with 12 bases left between them. CDR3 sequence (DNA): TGTGCCAGCAGCTTAAATATCGCTCAGAACTATGGCTACACCTTC. It translates to CASSLNIAQNYGYTF.

The chain links TRBV7-2 to TRBJ2-3, with D possibly matching TRBD1 (6 bases). Germline values: CDR1 SGHTA, CDR2 FQGNSA. V was cut by 5 bases and J by 7 bases, with 16 bases left in between. There are 14 residues in the CDR3. The chain's CDR3 is CASSPTQGMNTQYF. CDR3 nucleotide sequence: TGTGCCAGCAGCCCCACCCAGGGGATGAATACGCAGTATTTT.

The V call is TRBV2, the J call TRBJ1-6, with 10 positions matching TRBD1. V was pared by 7 bases and J by 4 bases, with 4 bases of the junction left unmatched. Germline V gene lookup returns CDR1 SNHLY and CDR2 FYNNEI. There are 15 residues in the CDR3. The chain's CDR3 is CASMRTGGYNSPLHF. CDR3 DNA sequence: TGTGCCAGCATGCGGACAGGGGGATATAATTCACCCCTCCACTTT.

The V gene is TRBV30, the J gene TRBJ2-1; D may be TRBD2 (6 bases). The CDR3 is 16 residues long. V was cut by 3 bases and J by 1 base, with 16 bases left in between. Germline CDR1 reads GTSNPN; CDR2 reads SVGIG (reference sequence). The CDR3 nucleotides are TGTGCCTGGAGATCGTTCGGAGGGGTATCCTACAATGAGCAGTTCTTC. Protein sequence: CAWRSFGGVSYNEQFF.

The chain is built from TRBV5-1 and TRBJ2-3; 7 nucleotides match TRBD1. Germline V gene data show CDR1 as SGHRS and CDR2 as YFSETQ. Trimming at V came to 4 bases and at J to 1 base, leaving 6 bases not matched to a gene. This CDR3 has 15 residues. DNA for the CDR3: TGCGCCAGCAGCGTGGACAGGTTTGGCACAGATACGCAGTATTTT. Translation gives CASSVDRFGTDTQYF.

This clone was counted a few times. V gene TRBV4-1 combines with J gene TRBJ2-1, with 11 bases matching TRBD2. Germline V gives CDR1 MGHRA, CDR2 YSYEKL. After removal of 3 bases from V and 6 bases from J, the junction contained 10 bases not matched to a gene. This CDR3 spans 17 amino acids. The CDR3 protein is CASSQGPGTSGFNEQFF. The CDR3, as DNA: TGCGCCAGCAGCCAGGGTCCCGGGACTAGCGGTTTCAATGAGCAGTTCTTC.

With respect to this clone: One end of the junction fails to match germline, which may point to a read error. V is TRBV30 and J is TRBJ2-4, with D perhaps matching TRBD2 (6 bases). Looked up from germline, CDR1 is GTSNPN and CDR2 is SVGIG (reference sequence). The CDR3 contains 15 residues. The CDR3 bases are TGTGCCCGGAGTGGGGGGAGGACGCACCAAAACATTCAGTACTTC. Translating it yields CARSGGRTHQNIQYF.

This clone has only a few counts. This chain connects TRBV21-1 to TRBJ2-1; no check of the table's D call, TRBD1, against the DNA was made. TRBV21-1 is flagged as a pseudogene. This CDR3 has 16 amino acids. CDR3 region: CASSPPGQGSYNEQFF. The CDR3 DNA is TGTGCCAGCAGCCCCCCGGGACAGGGGTCCTACAATGAGCAGTTCTTC.

This chain connects TRBV7-9 to TRBJ1-2; a weak D match, TRBD1 (6 bases). Trimming removed 5 bases at V and 5 bases at J, with 15 bases between. The CDR3 consists of 14 residues. CDR1 is SEHNR, CDR2 FQNEAQ, per germline (reference sequence). CDR3 protein: CASSQGRGEYGYTF. The CDR3 nucleotides are TGTGCCAGCAGCCAGGGCAGGGGAGAGTATGGCTACACCTTC.

The J gene is TRBJ2-5, the V gene TRBV5-4; 7 bases line up with TRBD1. V dropped 2 bases and J dropped 5; count of bases not matched to a gene: 6. This CDR3 has 14 amino acids. The germline V gene encodes CDR1 SGHNT and CDR2 YYREEE (reference sequence). The CDR3 loop reads CASSFRQGRETQYF. The CDR3 nucleotides are TGTGCCAGCAGCTTTAGACAGGGCCGGGAGACCCAGTACTTC. Full variable domain (rest looked up from reference TRBV5-4 and TRBJ2-5): ETGVTQSPTHLIKTRGQQVTLRCSSQSGHNTVSWYQQALGQGPQFIFQYYREEENGRGNFPPRFSGLQFPNYSSELNVNALELDDSALYLCASSFRQGRETQYFGPGTRLLVL.

The chain recombines TRBV5-1 with TRBJ2-3; TRBD2 matches at 8 bases. Germline V gives CDR1 SGHRS, CDR2 YFSETQ. The CDR3 contains 16 residues. After removal of 1 base from V and 3 bases from J, the junction contained 7 bases not matched to a gene. The CDR3 region is CASSLWVAGTTDTQYF. The CDR3 coding sequence is TGCGCCAGCAGCTTGTGGGTAGCGGGGACTACAGATACGCAGTATTTT.

The chain couples TRBV19 to TRBJ2-5, with TRBD1 matching over 7 bases. The CDR3 length is 13 residues. Trimming cost V 7 bases and J 4 bases; bases outside gene matches: 6. Germline CDR1 and CDR2: LNHDA and SQIVND (reference sequence). CDR3 amino acids: CASKDGQAETQYF. CDR3 DNA: TGTGCCAGTAAGGACGGACAGGCAGAGACCCAGTACTTC.

This clone was detected only once. V usage is TRBV9 and J usage is TRBJ2-2, with 7 bases fitting TRBD1. Germline V gene sequence: CDR1 SGDLS, CDR2 YYNGEE. This CDR3 is built from 12 residues. J gave up 4 bases and V 6 bases, and 0 bases lay outside the gene matches. The CDR3 reads CASKGATGELFF. In nucleotides, the CDR3 is TGTGCCAGCAAGGGGGCCACCGGGGAGCTGTTTTTT.

This clone was seen only a few times. V gene TRBV15 combines with J gene TRBJ2-1; D is undetermined. This CDR3 spans 12 amino acids. With 5 bases removed from V and 5 bases from J, the gap between germline ends came to 7 bases. Per germline, CDR1 LNHNV and CDR2 YYDKDF (reference sequence). Here the CDR3 reads CATSVGDNEQFF. The CDR3 DNA reads as TGTGCCACCAGCGTAGGAGACAATGAGCAGTTCTTC.

V gene TRBV6-4 combines with J gene TRBJ2-1; possibly TRBD2 for D (5 bases). The germline V gene encodes CDR1 MRHNA and CDR2 SNTAGT. The CDR3 runs 14 residues. Trimming took 10 bases from V and 3 from J, leaving 16 bases between them. The CDR3 spells CATSPGVDYNEQFF. The CDR3 DNA follows: TGTGCCACATCTCCCGGGGTTGACTACAATGAGCAGTTCTTC.

The rearrangement links TRBV7-9 to TRBJ2-4; 15 bases map to TRBD2. The V segment lost 11 bases and the J segment 0 bases; nucleotides outside the gene matches: 11. CDR1 SEHNR and CDR2 FQNEAQ come from the germline V gene (reference sequence). The CDR3 runs 18 residues. CDR3 DNA: TGTGCCTCATCTTCCGGGACTAGCGGGGGGTTAGCCAAAAACATTCAGTACTTC. This gives the protein CASSSGTSGGLAKNIQYF.

V usage is TRBV11-2 and J usage is TRBJ2-7; possibly TRBD1 for D (5 bases). Trimming stripped 2 bases from V and 2 bases from J, with 16 bases between. The CDR3 consists of 16 residues. From germline, CDR1 is SGHAT and CDR2 FQNNGV. The CDR3 nucleotides are TGTGCCAGCAGCTTACCAGGGCAGGCAATTACCTACGAGCAGTACTTC. Amino acids: CASSLPGQAITYEQYF. Combining the CDR3 with reference TRBV11-2 and TRBJ2-7 gives the whole variable domain EAGVAQSPRYKIIEKRQSVAFWCNPISGHATLYWYQQILGQGPKLLIQFQNNGVVDDSQLPKDRFSAERLKGVDSTLKIQPAKLEDSAVYLCASSLPGQAITYEQYFGPGTRLTVT.

This chain joins TRBV4-1 and TRBJ2-1; D is perhaps TRBD2 (5 bases). CDR3 length: 12 amino acids. The V end was cut by 8 bases, the J end by 5 bases, with 10 bases between. In germline, CDR1 is MGHRA, CDR2 YSYEKL. The DNA of the CDR3 is TGCGCCAGCCGCGGGTCCAACAATGAGCAGTTCTTC. As protein: CASRGSNNEQFF.

This clone was observed a few times. The chain combines TRBV6-5 with TRBJ1-3; D remains unclear. This CDR3 comprises 15 residues. Trimming stripped 0 bases from V and 0 bases from J, with 6 bases between. Germline CDR1 MNHEY, CDR2 SVGAGI. CDR3 in amino acids: CASSYSGSSGNTIYF. DNA of the CDR3: TGTGCCAGCAGTTACTCGGGCAGCTCTGGAAACACCATATATTTT.

V and J are TRBV6-5 and TRBJ1-1; D not certain. The CDR3 totals 16 residues. Germline lookup yields CDR1 MNHEY and CDR2 SVGAGI. The V end was cut by 1 base, the J end by 7 bases, with 19 bases between. The DNA for the CDR3 is TGTGCCAGCAGTTACTTTGGAGGGTCGGGTGGGATTGAAGCTTTCTTT. It codes for CASSYFGGSGGIEAFF.